This TCR beta chain was found in a study of PD-L1 blockade in urothelial cancer. Study-wide context: Analyses were performed on blood at 3 weeks after treatment start (the second dose) and at 6 weeks. General study results and limits: Patients with below-median pretreatment blood clonality survived longer.

Sequencing was performed with immunoSEQ multiplex PCR; in TCRdb, only in-frame clones are kept and a portion is missing. The data show 95,000 to 130,000 clones, about 89% seen once. Notes on this clone: No antigen is known for it.

V shed 5 bases and J 1 base; nucleotides not matched to a gene: 9. CDR1 and CDR2 from the germline V gene are SGHTA and FQGNSA. The CDR3 loop spans 16 amino acids. The time point: peripheral blood 6 weeks after treatment start. Patients had urothelial carcinoma that was locally advanced or metastatic. Sequenced material: PBMCs, taken around atezolizumab (anti-PD-L1) treatment. The TCR sequence derives from a man aged 55 to 70 with urothelial cancer. J is TRBJ2-5 and V is TRBV7-2; TRBD2 matches at 8 bases. The CDR3 bases are TGTGCCAGCAGCCCTGGGGCGGGGGGAATCCAAGAGACCCAGTACTTC. It codes for CASSPGAGGIQETQYF.